This T cell receptor (beta chain) emerged from a study of blood T cell repertoires in COVID-19. Across the study: Sites in the United States, Italy and Spain provided acute and convalescent COVID-19 samples. Sources were T cells, B-cell-depleted T cells, or PBMCs; the material itself was cDNA or gDNA.

V lost 7 bases and J 4 bases, leaving 13 bases between the germline ends. CDR1 is SGHTA and CDR2 is FQGNSA in the germline V gene. The CDR3 is made up of 13 amino acids. Source study methods: Estimation of nucleated cell counts relied on the amplification of reference gene primers. TCRdb keeps only in-frame clones here, not all; method: immunoSEQ multiplex PCR. V, J and clone size derive from that table, while D and trimming were established from the DNA sequence. The table lists 85,000 to 120,000 clones, 70% to 85% of them singletons. Material: peripheral blood. This clonotype was obtained from a woman aged 55 to 70 with acute or convalescent COVID-19. The rearrangement joins TRBV7-2 to TRBJ2-5; D possibly corresponds to TRBD1 (5 bases). In nucleotides, the CDR3 is TGTGCCAGCACCTTTAACAGGAGAGAGACCCAGTACTTC. It is translated as CASTFNRRETQYF. The whole variable domain, filled in from reference TRBV7-2 and TRBJ2-5, reads GAGVSQSPSNKVTEKGKDVELRCDPISGHTALYWYRQSLGQGLEFLIYFQGNSAPDKSGLPSDRFSAERTGGSVSTLTIQRTQQEDSAVYLCASTFNRRETQYFGPGTRLLVL.